This T cell receptor beta chain was identified during a study of identical twins. Study conclusions and caveats: Clonotypes of the beta chain that were abundant in cord blood carried fewer insertions (memory repertoires showed none). Modelling approaches yielded underestimates of out-of-frame TCR alpha sharing between monozygotic twins.

TCRdb re-analysed the 5' RACE reads in MiXCR, keeping a single row per CDR3 protein. The sample has nearly 650,000 distinct CDR3 sequences; 7% to 7.5% are singletons. V lost 4 bases to trimming and J lost 2 bases; unmatched junction nucleotides: 10. This CDR3 is built from 17 residues. Germline V gene lookup returns CDR1 DFQATT and CDR2 SNEGSKA (reference sequence). Notes on this clonotype: The antigen is unknown.

No donor was unhealthy or non-Caucasian. This sample also belongs to another study, concerning yellow fever vaccine responses in identical twins.

Specimen: PBMCs. The rearrangement links TRBV20-1 to TRBJ2-4, with 11 bases aligning to TRBD2. The source is a woman aged 18-35 years in good health. DNA for the CDR3: TGCAGTGCTACGGTTCTAGCGGGGGGCGGGACCAAAAACATTCAGTACTTC. Its translation is CSATVLAGGGTKNIQYF.